These T cell receptor beta chains were read from a single sample in a study of blood T cell repertoires in COVID-19. Method: immunoSEQ multiplex PCR; TCRdb's copy keeps in-frame clones and lacks some. The sample includes around 390,000 clones, about 83% of them seen just once. The sample was PBMCs or T cells enriched from blood (not recorded which). These receptors all come from a woman in her forties or fifties who had recovered from COVID-19. Both conserved end residues are part of each CDR3. A D gene is named only where the DNA matches it firmly. Expanded clones are given a class, and other clones once, few, many or no size at all.

V,J,size,D,DNA,CDR3
TRBV28,TRBJ1-2,.,.,TGTGCCAGCAGTTTTAGGGCGGGGGCTCCCTATGGCTACACCTTC,CASSFRAGAPYGYTF
TRBV6-5,TRBJ2-7,once,TRBD1,TGTGCCAGCACAGACAGGGGGACCGCCTACGAGCAGTACTTC,CASTDRGTAYEQYF
TRBV12-3/TRBV12-4,TRBJ1-1,.,.,TGTGCCAGCAGTTTAGCGTACAGAATAGAAGCTTTCTTT,CASSLAYRIEAFF
TRBV19,TRBJ2-7,.,TRBD1,TGTGCCAGTAGTACTGATTATAGGGGGACAGATCCCTACGAGCAGTACTTC,CASSTDYRGTDPYEQYF
TRBV2,TRBJ2-5,.,.,TGTGCCAGCAGTGAATGGCTGGAGACCCAGTACTTC,CASSEWLETQYF
TRBV2,TRBJ1-1,.,.,TGTGCCAGCGTACGGGACATCAACACTGAAGCTTTCTTT,CASVRDINTEAFF
TRBV5-1,TRBJ1-1,.,TRBD1,TGCGCCAGCAGCCCCGACAGGGGGCCTGAAGCTTTCTTT,CASSPDRGPEAFF
TRBV5-8,TRBJ2-7,.,.,TGTGCCAGCAGCTTTCAATACGAGCAGTACTTC,CASSFQYEQYF
TRBV15,TRBJ1-4,.,.,TGTGCCACCAGCAGGATCCGGAACGAGGTGTTTTTT,CATSRIRNEVFF
TRBV19,TRBJ1-2,.,.,TGTGCCAGTAGTAGCCTAGAAGTACGAGCCTATGGCTACACCTTC,CASSSLEVRAYGYTF
TRBV9,TRBJ2-2,.,TRBD1,TGTGCCAGTTCTCGGACAGGGGGCGTTTCGGACACCGGGGAGCTGTTTTTT,CASSRTGGVSDTGELFF
TRBV7-6,TRBJ2-1,once,TRBD2,TGTGCCAGCAGCCCGCAAGCGGGGGCTCTCAATGAGCAGTTCTTC,CASSPQAGALNEQFF
TRBV5-5,TRBJ2-7,.,.,TGTGCCAGCAGCCCATGGGGCAGGGACACGGCTCTCCTCTACGAGCAGTACTTC,CASSPWGRDTALLYEQYF
TRBV5-1,TRBJ2-7,.,TRBD1,TGCGCCAGCAGCTTGGCCGTCGGGACAGGGTCCCACGAGCAGTACTTC,CASSLAVGTGSHEQYF
TRBV4-1,TRBJ2-1,few,TRBD2,TGCGCCAGCAGCCAAGCTCCGGCGGGGGGGCCTTTGGGCTACAATGAGCAGTTCTTC,CASSQAPAGGPLGYNEQFF
TRBV27,TRBJ1-2,.,TRBD1,TGTGCCAGCGCCCCGGGACAGGGAATTGTTGCATATGGCTACACCTTC,CASAPGQGIVAYGYTF
TRBV5-1,TRBJ2-7,.,.,TGCGCCAGCAGCTTGGCCAACCCGGGCGGGGTAGCTGGCGAGCAGTACTTC,CASSLANPGGVAGEQYF
TRBV5-6,TRBJ2-2,few,TRBD2,TGTGCCAGCAGCCCGGGACTAGCGGGGGCCGGGGAGCTGTTTTTT,CASSPGLAGAGELFF
TRBV10-3,TRBJ1-3,.,.,TGTGCCTCCCGGGAGCAGAGCTCTGGAAACACCATATATTTT,CASREQSSGNTIYF
TRBV5-1,TRBJ2-2,.,TRBD1,TGCGCCAGCAGCTTGGCCCAAGGACAGGGCGGCACCGGGGAGCTGTTTTTT,CASSLAQGQGGTGELFF
TRBV5-4,TRBJ1-2,.,.,TGTGCCAGCAGCTCGAGGGGGAATAACTATGGCTACACCTTC,CASSSRGNNYGYTF
TRBV28,TRBJ1-1,.,TRBD1,TGTGCCAGCAGTTTAACCGGGACAGGGACTGAAGCTTTCTTT,CASSLTGTGTEAFF
TRBV5-6,TRBJ1-2,once,.,TGTGCCAGCAGCCCGCCGCGGACAGACTATGGCTACACCTTC,CASSPPRTDYGYTF
TRBV10-3,TRBJ1-1,.,.,TGTGCCATCAGTAGGGAGGGGGTTCTGAACACTGAAGCTTTCTTT,CAISREGVLNTEAFF
TRBV11-2,TRBJ2-5,.,.,TGTGCCAGCAGCTCCCGTGCGGGCCGGGAGACCCAGTACTTC,CASSSRAGRETQYF